Sequencing of this T cell receptor (beta chain) was carried out in a study of T-cell reconstitution after alpha-beta-depleted transplantation in children. Whole-study results and caveats: A year post-transplant, T-cell counts and diversity derived mostly from newly produced T cells. Several hundred graft clones that had expanded were reportedly the source of alpha-beta T cells about two months after transplant.

This CDR3 comprises 15 residues. The germline gives CDR1 LGHNA, CDR2 YNFKEQ. The trim removed 0 bases at V and 4 bases at J, leaving 4 bases unmatched. TCRbeta library preparation incorporated unique molecular identifiers. TCRdb itself ran the PCR reads through MiXCR, one entry per CDR3 protein. The sample has around 960,000 distinct CDR3 sequences; roughly 29% are singletons. On this clonotype: Its antigen remains unidentified.

This TCR derives from a boy younger than two who had a stem cell transplant for SCID, so the T cells may come from the graft donor. The V call is TRBV4-2, the J call TRBJ1-1, with 8 bases identical to TRBD1. Sequencing used PBMCs, mostly from graft donor cells, obtained 360 days after TCRalphabeta/CD19-depleted stem cell transplant. CDR3 DNA: TGTGCCAGCAGCCAAGATCAGGGGGCTAGCACTGAAGCTTTCTTT. Protein product: CASSQDQGASTEAFF.